The 22 T cell receptor beta chains in this list originate from one sample, sequenced in a study of T cells in Graves' hyperthyroidism and ophthalmopathy. Amplified TCR beta CDR3 regions came from RNA transcripts. First-round RT-PCR targeting the TCR CDR3 was performed with the HTBI primer set. MiXCR, applied by TCRdb to the multiplex PCR reads, yields one record per CDR3 protein. The table shows 370,000 or so distinct CDR3 sequences, with around an eighth occurring only once. The sequenced sample consisted of blood. The receptors derive from a man younger than 40 with Graves' hyperthyroidism that later progressed to Graves' ophthalmopathy.

The V and J genes are TRBV28 and TRBJ1-2; D possibly corresponds to TRBD1 (6 bases). Germline V lookup: CDR1 MDHEN, CDR2 SYDVKM. Deletions cut 3 bases from V and 8 bases from J, with 13 bases between. The CDR3 covers 13 residues. CDR3 loop: CASSFAGARGYTF. For the CDR3, the DNA is TGTGCCAGCAGTTTCGCGGGGGCGAGGGGCTACACCTTC.

The sample holds a few counts of this clonotype. This chain links TRBV11-3 with TRBJ2-1; no definite D call. The ends were cut back, 0 bases at V and 5 bases at J, with 8 bases in the middle. This CDR3 is built from 14 residues. Germline CDR1 is SGHNT and CDR2 is YENEEA. The CDR3 loop is CASSLDRRDNEQFF. The DNA for the CDR3 is TGTGCCAGCAGCTTAGATCGACGGGACAATGAGCAGTTCTTC. Filled out from reference TRBV11-3 and TRBJ2-1, the complete variable domain reads EAGVVQSPRYKIIEKKQPVAFWCNPISGHNTLYWYLQNLGQGPELLIRYENEEAVDDSQLPKDRFSAERLKGVDSTLKIQPAELGDSAVYLCASSLDRRDNEQFFGPGTRLTVL.

The table lists this clonotype with many counts. J is TRBJ2-5 and V is TRBV7-9, with a tentative D call TRBD2 (5 bases). Germline V gene data show CDR1 as SEHNR and CDR2 as FQNEAQ (reference sequence). The CDR3 totals 17 residues. Trimming took 0 bases from V and 1 from J, leaving 15 bases between them. This chain's CDR3 is CASSLASSGASQETQYF. CDR3 DNA sequence: TGTGCCAGCAGCTTAGCGTCCAGCGGAGCCTCCCAAGAGACCCAGTACTTC. Variable domain in full (rest from reference TRBV7-9 and TRBJ2-5): DTGVSQNPRHKITKRGQNVTFRCDPISEHNRLYWYRQTLGQGPEFLTYFQNEAQLEKSRLLSDRFSAERPKGSFSTLEIQRTEQGDSAMYLCASSLASSGASQETQYFGPGTRLLVL.

This clonotype was seen ten or more times. J is TRBJ1-5 and V is TRBV2, with D perhaps matching TRBD1 (6 bases). Germline-derived CDR1 and CDR2 are SNHLY and FYNNEI. The V end lost 7 bases, the J end lost 2 bases, and 9 bases lay between the germline ends. The CDR3 is 13 amino acids. In DNA form, the CDR3 reads TGTGCCAGCACAGGGGAGGGCAATCAGCCCCAGCATTTT. It encodes CASTGEGNQPQHF.

CDR3 nucleotide sequence: TGCGCCAGCAGCTTGGAGAGCGAGCAGTACTTC. This codes for CASSLESEQYF. This chain connects TRBV5-1 to TRBJ2-7; the D is unclear. The V gene lost 0 bases and the J gene lost 6 bases, with 4 bases spanning the gap. Looked up from germline, CDR1 is SGHRS and CDR2 is YFSETQ. The CDR3 length is 11 residues.

Details on this clonotype: Since a much larger clone is just one base distant, this may be a read error. This chain links TRBV6-2 or TRBV6-3 with TRBJ1-1; the D is unclear. Looked up from germline, CDR1 is MNHEY and CDR2 is SVGEGT. This CDR3 has 13 residues. CDR3 in DNA: TGTGCCAGCGGTTACGAGGAGAACACTGAAGCTTTCTTT. Its protein product is CASGYEENTEAFF.

This clonotype was picked up many times. The chain couples TRBV15 to TRBJ1-5; D not resolved. The ends were cut back, 0 bases at V and 5 bases at J, with 14 bases in the middle. The V gene's germline CDR1 is LNHNV and CDR2 YYDKDF (reference sequence). The CDR3 consists of 16 residues. Written as DNA, the CDR3 is TGTGCCACCAGCAGAGATCTTTCGGGTGTTGATCAGCCCCAGCATTTT. Protein product: CATSRDLSGVDQPQHF.

This clonotype turned up a few times. This chain joins TRBV9 and TRBJ1-2, with a weak D call TRBD1 (5 bases). V was pared by 1 base and J by 3 bases, with 7 bases between. Germline values: CDR1 SGDLS, CDR2 YYNGEE. The CDR3 runs 13 residues. DNA of the CDR3: TGTGCCAGCAGCGTAACAGGAGACTATGGCTACACCTTC. Its translation: CASSVTGDYGYTF.

The rearrangement joins TRBV12-3 or TRBV12-4 to TRBJ1-1; D not resolved. The CDR3 totals 14 residues. Between the trimmed V and J ends, which lost 1 base and 4 bases, there was a span of 10 bases. The CDR3 spells CASSLGFWATEAFF. The DNA for the CDR3 is TGTGCCAGCAGTTTAGGATTTTGGGCCACTGAAGCTTTCTTT.

This clonotype was picked up many times. The CDR3 is CASSLFSVAGAYGYTF. The CDR3 nucleotides are TGTGCCAGCAGTTTATTTTCCGTGGCAGGAGCATATGGCTACACCTTC. V and J are TRBV27 and TRBJ1-2; no definite D call. Per the germline V gene, CDR1 is MNHEY and CDR2 is SMNVEV (reference sequence). The CDR3 extends over 16 amino acids. Trimming cost V 1 base and J 5 bases, with 17 bases left between them.

This clonotype was picked up many times. The gene calls are TRBV28 and TRBJ1-1, with 9 bases identical to TRBD1. The CDR3 length is 16 residues. V was clipped by 2 bases and J by 6 bases; unmatched bases: 10. The germline V gene has CDR1 MDHEN and CDR2 SYDVKM. CDR3 sequence: CASSLMTGGFSAEAFF. Here the CDR3 DNA reads TGTGCCAGCAGTTTAATGACAGGGGGTTTTAGCGCTGAAGCTTTCTTT.

This clonotype was observed a single time. A clone one base away is much larger, so this may be a read error. The chain links TRBV6-1 to TRBJ2-7, with 11 bases identical to TRBD2. Germline trimming cut 7 bases from V and 2 bases from J; bases unmatched to any gene: 10. This CDR3 is built from 16 residues. Germline lookup yields CDR1 MNHNS and CDR2 SASEGT. Here the CDR3 reads CASTQRLAGTPYEQYF. The DNA of the CDR3 is TGTGCCAGCACCCAAAGACTAGCGGGGACCCCCTACGAGCAGTACTTC.

The chain joins TRBV20-1 to TRBJ2-3; 8 positions agree with TRBD2. Per the germline V gene, CDR1 is DFQATT and CDR2 is SNEGSKA (reference sequence). V shed 6 bases and J 6 bases; nucleotides not matched to a gene: 11. This CDR3 contains 14 residues. The CDR3 region has the DNA TGCAGTGCCCCCGGAGCGGGGGTGTCGGATACGCAGTATTTT. Its translation is CSAPGAGVSDTQYF.

This clonotype has only a few counts. V is TRBV5-1 and J is TRBJ1-1; no clear D. CDR3 length: 15 amino acids. V was trimmed by 0 bases and J by 2 bases, leaving 11 bases between them. The germline CDR1 and CDR2 sequences are SGHRS and YFSETQ. CDR3 sequence (DNA): TGCGCCAGCAGCTTGGCGCGGGGATTAAACACTGAAGCTTTCTTT. As protein: CASSLARGLNTEAFF.

This clonotype was recorded at least ten times. The chain is built from TRBV29-1 and TRBJ2-7; tentatively, D is TRBD2 (6 bases). The germline gives CDR1 SQVTM, CDR2 ANQGSEA. Between the trimmed V and J ends, which lost 5 bases and 3 bases, there was a span of 17 bases. The CDR3 is 14 residues long. The CDR3 coding sequence is TGCAGCGTTTCTCCCCCTCGGGGACTCTACGAGCAGTACTTC. It yields the protein CSVSPPRGLYEQYF.

This clonotype was picked up many times. J is TRBJ1-6 and V is TRBV20-1, with D possibly matching TRBD1 (6 bases). The CDR3 spans 15 residues. Germline values: CDR1 DFQATT, CDR2 SNEGSKA (reference sequence). V dropped 0 bases and J dropped 2 bases, with 8 bases sitting between them. CDR3 coding DNA: TGCAGTGCTAGAGAAAGGGGGGCCTATAATTCACCCCTCCACTTT. Its protein product is CSARERGAYNSPLHF.

The chain links TRBV3-1 to TRBJ2-3; no clear D. V lost 4 bases, J lost 3 bases, and 8 bases lay in between. CDR3 length: 13 amino acids. Germline V CDR1 and CDR2: LGHDT, YNNKEL (reference sequence). In nucleotides, the CDR3 is TGTGCCAGCAGCCCCCAGGAGACAGATACGCAGTATTTT. Its protein is CASSPQETDTQYF.

A note on this clonotype: Since a much larger clone is just one base distant, this may be a read error. The rearrangement joins TRBV11-2 to TRBJ2-2, with TRBD1 identical over 7 bases. The junction had 13 bases not matched to a gene; V was cut back by 8 bases and J by 7 bases. This CDR3 comprises 15 residues. CDR1 and CDR2 from the germline V gene are SGHAT and FQNNGV. CDR3 DNA: TGTGCCAGCGGCTCAATACAGGGGAAGCACGGGGAGCTGTTTTTT. Its translation: CASGSIQGKHGELFF.

In this sample, this clonotype turned up many times. The chain recombines TRBV5-1 with TRBJ1-1; D not certain. CDR1 SGHRS and CDR2 YFSETQ come from the germline V gene. The CDR3 covers 14 residues. V was trimmed by 4 bases and J by 4 bases, leaving 14 bases between them. This chain's CDR3 is CASSPSSEGTEAFF. The CDR3 coding sequence is TGCGCCAGCAGCCCGTCGTCCGAGGGCACTGAAGCTTTCTTT.

This clonotype came up a few times. V usage is TRBV3-1 and J usage is TRBJ1-1; tentatively, D is TRBD1 (5 bases). In germline, CDR1 is LGHDT, CDR2 YNNKEL (reference sequence). The CDR3 extends over 15 amino acids. V was pared by 1 base and J by 1 base, with 10 bases between. The CDR3 reads CASSQAGRGNTEAFF. The CDR3 DNA reads TGTGCCAGCAGCCAAGCGGGGAGGGGGAACACTGAAGCTTTCTTT.

The sample holds many counts of this clonotype. The gene calls are TRBV11-1 and TRBJ1-2; D is unresolved. The CDR3 has 14 amino acids. Germline-derived CDR1 and CDR2 are SGHAT and FQDESV (reference sequence). Deletions cut 4 bases from V and 4 bases from J, with 13 bases between. DNA for the CDR3: TGTGCCAGCAGCTACGGACCCTCTTTCTATGGCTACACCTTC. Translating gives CASSYGPSFYGYTF.

This clonotype showed up many times. This rearrangement joins TRBV27 to TRBJ2-1; 9 bases line up with TRBD2. The V gene's germline CDR1 is MNHEY and CDR2 SMNVEV (reference sequence). V trimming: 0 bases; J trimming: 4 bases; junction bases outside the gene matches: 4. The CDR3 covers 16 residues. CDR3 nucleotides: TGTGCCAGCAGTTTATCGGCGGGGGGGCCTTACAATGAGCAGTTCTTC. Amino acid sequence: CASSLSAGGPYNEQFF.